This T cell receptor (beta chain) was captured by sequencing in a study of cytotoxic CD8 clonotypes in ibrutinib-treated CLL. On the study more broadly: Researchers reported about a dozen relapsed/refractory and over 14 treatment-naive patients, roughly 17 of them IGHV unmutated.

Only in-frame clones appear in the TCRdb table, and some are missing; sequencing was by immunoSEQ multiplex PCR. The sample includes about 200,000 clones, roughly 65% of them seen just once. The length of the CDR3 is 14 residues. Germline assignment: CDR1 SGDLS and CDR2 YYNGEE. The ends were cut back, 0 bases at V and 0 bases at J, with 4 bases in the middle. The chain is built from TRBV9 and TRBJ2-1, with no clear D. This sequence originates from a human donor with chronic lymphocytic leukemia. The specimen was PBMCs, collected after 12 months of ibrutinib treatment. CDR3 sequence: CASSVAVSYNEQFF. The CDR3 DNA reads TGTGCCAGCAGCGTAGCTGTCTCCTACAATGAGCAGTTCTTC.